This section outlines one T cell receptor beta chain sequence together with its context. Its antigen is still unknown. Naive cells were sorted as CD45RO-, CCR7+, CD27+ and CD95-. This sample was taken from a study of CXCR3-negative and CXCR3-positive naive CD8 T cells. About the research overall: The libraries together contributed 140 million or so TRB reads, each supplying about 1.5 +/- 0.3 million. Study-wide findings and caveats: More hydrophobic TRB CDR3s were found in CXCR3-positive naive cells than in CXCR3-negative naive cells. Within a donor, both naive subsets shared TRBV-TRBJ usage, unlike memory cells.

This CDR3 is built from 15 residues. Per germline, CDR1 MDHEN and CDR2 SYDVKM. UMI-labeled TRB cDNA libraries were prepared by 5' RACE. TCRdb reprocessed the 5' RACE reads and stores each CDR3 protein as one record, lacking DNA. The ten top clones account for roughly 0.6%, within a sample of around 120,000 distinct CDR3 sequences. The sequence came from a human donor in good health. Some clones in this sample may be carry-over from other donors' samples. The V gene is TRBV28, the J gene TRBJ2-7; the TCRdb D gene call, TRBD2, has no DNA to confirm it. The sequencing sample was made of naive CXCR3+ CD8+ T cells from blood. The sample's subset: CD45RO-CCR7+CD27+CD95- naive CD8+ T cells expressing CXCR3 (TNR3+). CDR3 amino acids: CASSSTSGSPYEQYF.